This is a list of T cell receptor beta chains from one sample in a study of T cells in Graves' hyperthyroidism and ophthalmopathy. Using its own MiXCR run on the multiplex PCR reads, TCRdb lists one record per CDR3 protein. The sample comprises 540,000 or so distinct CDR3 sequences, roughly 50% of which are singletons, and over 15% rests with the top ten. The source material was peripheral blood or thyroid tissue (not recorded which). These receptors were taken from an adult woman with Graves' disease, either hyperthyroidism or ophthalmopathy (not recorded which). The CDR3 runs from the conserved cysteine through the conserved F or W. The D gene is left open where the match is weak. Where a row states a size, it is once, few, many or the class of an expanded clone; other rows omit it.

d_gene,abundance,j_gene,v_gene,CDR3aa,CDR3nt
.,.,TRBJ2-7,TRBV9,CASSVAYRGGEQYF,TGTGCCAGCAGCGTAGCCTACCGAGGAGGTGAGCAGTACTTC
.,many,TRBJ1-1,TRBV20-1,CSASLGSGNTEAFF,TGCAGTGCTAGTCTCGGGTCAGGGAACACTGAAGCTTTCTTT
.,.,TRBJ2-3,TRBV19,CASSPSVGRTDTQYF,TGTGCCAGTAGCCCGAGCGTGGGACGCACAGATACGCAGTATTTT
.,.,TRBJ1-2,TRBV20-1,CSVRGIVELSNYGYTF,TGCAGTGTGAGGGGGATCGTGGAGCTTTCAAACTATGGCTACACCTTC
.,.,TRBJ1-3,TRBV5-5,CASSLAGSQGGNTIYF,TGCGCCAGCAGCTTGGCAGGGTCCCAGGGTGGAAACACCATATATTTT
TRBD2,.,TRBJ2-5,TRBV19,CASSTGTSGSQETQYF,TGTGCCAGTAGTACGGGGACTAGCGGGAGCCAAGAGACCCAGTACTTC
.,.,TRBJ1-2,TRBV18,CASSGQHTDYGYTF,TGTGCCAGCTCAGGACAACATACGGACTATGGCTACACCTTC
TRBD1,.,TRBJ1-1,TRBV6-6,CASSARQGRSPEAFF,TGTGCCAGCAGTGCCCGACAGGGTAGGAGCCCTGAAGCTTTCTTT
.,once,TRBJ1-1,TRBV7-3,CASSQGGSNTEAFF,TGTGCCAGCAGCCAAGGAGGTTCGAACACTGAAGCTTTCTTT
TRBD2,few,TRBJ2-7,TRBV10-3,CAISGELAGGNEQYF,TGTGCCATCAGCGGAGAACTAGCGGGAGGCAACGAGCAGTACTTC
.,.,TRBJ1-6,TRBV2,CASSYSRQTNSPLHF,TGTGCCAGCAGTTACTCCAGGCAAACAAATTCACCCCTCCACTTT
.,many,TRBJ1-2,TRBV3-1,CASSQDRRRSYGYTF,TGTGCCAGCAGCCAAGATCGGAGACGGTCCTATGGCTACACCTTC
.,many,TRBJ1-1,TRBV5-5,CASSKPAHRKGEAGAFF,TGTGCCAGCAGCAAACCGGCACACCGAAAAGGGGAGGCTGGAGCTTTCTTT
.,.,TRBJ1-5,TRBV9,CASSVDSGQPQHF,TGTGCCAGCAGCGTAGATTCCGGTCAGCCCCAGCATTTT
TRBD2,few,TRBJ2-2,TRBV19,CAISSGSGNTGELFF,TGTGCCATTTCCAGCGGGAGTGGGAACACCGGGGAGCTGTTTTTT
.,.,TRBJ1-2,TRBV7-9,CASSSKSTGPVYGYTF,TGTGCCAGCAGCTCGAAGTCGACAGGACCCGTCTATGGCTACACCTTC
TRBD2,many,TRBJ2-1,TRBV5-1,CASSPAAGDPNEQFF,TGCGCCAGCAGCCCTGCAGCGGGAGACCCCAATGAGCAGTTCTTC
.,.,TRBJ2-5,TRBV5-1,CASSNGADTQYF,TGCGCCAGCAGCAATGGGGCTGATACGCAGTACTTC
.,.,TRBJ1-5,TRBV7-2,CASSSETFTNQPQHF,TGTGCCAGCAGCTCGGAGACCTTTACTAATCAGCCCCAGCATTTT
.,.,TRBJ2-5,TRBV7-3,CASSLVAGDRQETQYF,TGTGCCAGCAGCTTAGTGGCGGGGGACAGACAAGAGACCCAGTACTTC
.,.,TRBJ1-4,TRBV5-1,CASSLGEGVNEKLFF,TGCGCCAGCAGCTTGGGGGAGGGGGTGAATGAAAAACTGTTTTTT
TRBD2,few,TRBJ2-3,TRBV2,CASSRPGLAGSDTQYF,TGTGCCAGCAGCCGTCCGGGTCTAGCGGGATCCGATACGCAGTATTTT
.,.,TRBJ1-2,TRBV5-4,CATTPRWDYGYTF,TGTGCCACCACACCCAGGTGGGACTATGGCTACACCTTC
TRBD2,many,TRBJ2-7,TRBV6-2/TRBV6-3,CASSLRGSGRPYEQYF,TGTGCCAGCAGTCTCCGAGGTAGCGGGAGACCCTACGAGCAGTACTTC
.,many,TRBJ2-7,TRBV10-3,CAIGNPSSYEQYF,TGTGCCATCGGAAATCCTAGCTCCTACGAGCAGTACTTC
.,few,TRBJ2-7,TRBV25-1,CASSRWRGLYEQYF,TGTGCCAGCAGCCGCTGGCGGGGCCTCTACGAGCAGTACTTC
.,many,TRBJ1-1,TRBV12-3/TRBV12-4,CASSLGIVGAFF,TGTGCCAGCAGTTTAGGGATCGTGGGAGCTTTCTTT
.,many,TRBJ1-2,TRBV15,CATSRDGGAYGYTF,TGTGCCACCAGCAGAGACGGGGGCGCCTATGGCTACACCTTC
TRBD2,once,TRBJ2-2,TRBV11-2,CASSLAGLAGSGELFF,TGTGCCAGCAGCTTAGCGGGACTAGCGGGAAGTGGGGAGCTGTTTTTT
.,many,TRBJ1-4,TRBV19,CASSPRPTEKLFF,TGTGCCAGTAGTCCGAGACCGACAGAAAAACTGTTTTTT
TRBD1,.,TRBJ1-5,TRBV7-2,CASSSVQGANQPQHF,TGTGCCAGCAGCTCAGTACAGGGGGCGAATCAGCCCCAGCATTTT
TRBD2,many,TRBJ2-7,TRBV29-1,CSVGLAEYEQYF,TGCAGCGTTGGACTAGCGGAATACGAGCAGTACTTC
TRBD1,.,TRBJ1-2,TRBV7-9,CASSSMEGANYGYTF,TGTGCCAGCAGCTCCATGGAGGGGGCCAACTATGGCTACACCTTC
.,.,TRBJ2-1,TRBV10-3,CAISGTAGSNYYNEQFF,TGTGCCATCAGTGGGACAGCGGGATCCAACTACTACAATGAGCAGTTCTTC
.,few,TRBJ1-5,TRBV4-1,CASSPLWGGGVLRANQPQHF,TGCGCCAGCAGCCCCCTTTGGGGGGGAGGTGTTCTTAGAGCCAATCAGCCCCAGCATTTT
.,.,TRBJ1-3,TRBV7-2,CASSSRGPSGNTIYF,TGTGCCAGCAGCTCCAGGGGTCCTTCTGGAAACACCATATATTTT